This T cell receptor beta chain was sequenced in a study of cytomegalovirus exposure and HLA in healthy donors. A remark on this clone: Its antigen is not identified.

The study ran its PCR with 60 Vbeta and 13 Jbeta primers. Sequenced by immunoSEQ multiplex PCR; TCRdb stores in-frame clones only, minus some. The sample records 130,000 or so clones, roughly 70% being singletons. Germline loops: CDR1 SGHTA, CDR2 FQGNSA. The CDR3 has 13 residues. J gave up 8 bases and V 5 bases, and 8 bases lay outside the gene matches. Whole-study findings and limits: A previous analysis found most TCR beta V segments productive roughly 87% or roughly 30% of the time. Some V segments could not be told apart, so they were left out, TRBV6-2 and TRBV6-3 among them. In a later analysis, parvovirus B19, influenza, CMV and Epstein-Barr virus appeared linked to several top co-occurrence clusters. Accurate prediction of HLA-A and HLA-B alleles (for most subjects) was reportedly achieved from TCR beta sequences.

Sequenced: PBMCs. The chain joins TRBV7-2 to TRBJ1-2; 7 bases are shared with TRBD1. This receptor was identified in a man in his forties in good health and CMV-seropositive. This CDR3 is CASSPNRGGGYTF. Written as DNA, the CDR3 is TGTGCCAGCAGCCCCAACAGGGGCGGAGGCTACACCTTC.